The 26 T cell receptor beta chains below all came from one sample that was sequenced in a study of regulatory T cells in long-lasting Graves disease. Time point given: newly diagnosed GD, antithyroid drugs for less than 3 months. RNA isolated from PBMCs was used to make the TCR library. Construction of TCR beta libraries relied on iRepertoire HTBI primers and on Arm-PCR targeting CDR3 regions. TCRdb independently ran MiXCR on the multiplex PCR reads; one entry per CDR3 protein. Of roughly 520,000 distinct CDR3 sequences in the sample, around 12% were seen once. A further study also used this sample, focusing on T cells in Graves' hyperthyroidism and ophthalmopathy.

The specimen comprised peripheral blood mononuclear cells (PBMCs), sampled at new diagnosis, from a patient treated with antithyroid drugs. These TCRs come from a woman in her 30s with Graves disease.

This clonotype was found a few times. The chain joins TRBV4-2 to TRBJ2-6; D ambiguous. Germline loops: CDR1 LGHNA, CDR2 YNFKEQ. This CDR3 has 17 residues. V dropped 0 bases and J dropped 1 base, with 10 bases sitting between them. CDR3 in amino acids: CASSQEPTASGANVLTF. CDR3 DNA: TGTGCCAGCAGCCAAGAACCTACAGCGTCTGGGGCCAACGTCCTGACTTTC.

This clonotype was seen repeatedly, ten times or more. The chain has TRBV7-2 and TRBJ1-1; 7 positions agree with TRBD1. The CDR3 spans 14 residues. After removal of 5 bases from V and 6 bases from J, the junction contained 9 bases not matched to a gene. Germline V gene lookup returns CDR1 SGHTA and CDR2 FQGNSA. As DNA, the CDR3 is TGTGCCAGCAGCCCCCGACGGGACAGTTCTGAAGCTTTCTTT. The encoded protein is CASSPRRDSSEAFF.

This clonotype was counted a few times. V is TRBV5-5 and J is TRBJ1-2; TRBD1 agrees at 10 bases. This CDR3 contains 15 residues. The junction had 6 bases not matched to a gene; V was cut back by 0 bases and J by 7 bases. Germline V gives CDR1 SGHKS, CDR2 YYEKEE (reference sequence). CDR3 nucleotide sequence: TGTGCCAGCAGCTTGGGCGGACAGGGGGTGCGTGGCTACACCTTC. It is translated as CASSLGGQGVRGYTF.

This clonotype has at least ten counts. The chain combines TRBV28 with TRBJ2-1; D is perhaps TRBD2 (5 bases). Trimming removed 2 bases from V and 0 bases from J, with 8 bases in between. CDR1 is MDHEN and CDR2 is SYDVKM in the germline V gene. This CDR3 is 15 amino acids long. CDR3 DNA: TGTGCCAGCAGTTTAAGGGAGAGCTCCTACAATGAGCAGTTCTTC. Protein: CASSLRESSYNEQFF.

At least ten counts were recorded for this clonotype. The CDR3, as DNA: TGTGCCACCGGGGGGGGGTCCTACAATGAGCAGTTCTTC. Amino acids: CATGGGSYNEQFF. The rearrangement links TRBV24-1 to TRBJ2-1; 7 nucleotides match TRBD2. Germline V gene sequence: CDR1 KGHDR, CDR2 SFDVKD. There are 13 residues in the CDR3. J was trimmed by 1 base and V by 9 bases; bases with no gene match: 2.

Ten or more counts support this clonotype. V usage is TRBV6-1 and J usage is TRBJ2-5; 12 nucleotides agree with TRBD1. This CDR3 contains 20 residues. Germline CDR1 reads MNHNS; CDR2 reads SASEGT. The V and J ends lost 6 bases and 1 base, in that order; junction bases with no gene match: 18. This CDR3 is CASSRDRGRLASGSQETQYF. Here the CDR3 DNA reads TGTGCCAGCAGCCGGGACAGGGGGCGCTTGGCTAGCGGGTCCCAAGAGACCCAGTACTTC.

This clonotype was seen ten or more times. The chain is built from TRBV24-1 and TRBJ1-1; a weak D match, TRBD1 (5 bases). The length of the CDR3 is 13 residues. V dropped 3 bases and J dropped 11 bases, with 15 bases sitting between them. From germline, CDR1 is KGHDR and CDR2 SFDVKD. As DNA, the CDR3 is TGTGCCACCAGTGATCCTGCCCAGGGAGGGGCTTTCTTT. Translation gives CATSDPAQGGAFF.

This clonotype was observed a few times. This chain uses TRBV20-1 with TRBJ1-1; unclear D gene. Germline values: CDR1 DFQATT, CDR2 SNEGSKA (reference sequence). The CDR3 length is 11 residues. V gave up 4 bases and J gave up 6 bases, with 9 bases separating them. The CDR3 protein is CSAILTPEAFF. CDR3 in DNA: TGCAGTGCTATTCTGACACCTGAAGCTTTCTTT.

This chain connects TRBV7-3 to TRBJ2-1; 9 bases are a match to TRBD2. Germline assignment: CDR1 SGHTA and CDR2 FQGTGA. This CDR3 has 17 amino acids. V lost 6 bases, J lost 3 bases, and 12 bases stayed unmatched. CDR3 loop: CASSLMPPSGVYNEQFF. The CDR3 bases are TGTGCCAGCAGTCTAATGCCCCCTAGCGGGGTCTACAATGAGCAGTTCTTC.

The rearrangement joins TRBV6-1 to TRBJ1-1; D uncertain. Per the germline V gene, CDR1 is MNHNS and CDR2 is SASEGT. The length of the CDR3 is 12 residues. The germline V and J ends were trimmed by 6 bases and 4 bases, with 9 bases remaining between them. CDR3 residues: CASRLGRTEAFF. The CDR3 coding sequence is TGTGCCAGCAGACTCGGACGCACTGAAGCTTTCTTT.

This clonotype appeared many times. The chain has TRBV30 and TRBJ1-1; 7 bases fit TRBD1. This CDR3 spans 15 amino acids. CDR1 and CDR2 from the germline V gene are GTSNPN and SVGIG (reference sequence). V was pared by 2 bases and J by 1 base, with 7 bases of the junction left unmatched. This CDR3 is CAWSPSTGKNTEAFF. The CDR3 bases are TGTGCCTGGAGTCCCTCGACAGGGAAGAACACTGAAGCTTTCTTT.

This clonotype showed up just a few times. V and J are TRBV7-8 and TRBJ1-2; TRBD1 is a possible D gene (6 bases). V lost 5 bases and J 8 bases, leaving 15 bases between the germline ends. There are 13 residues in the CDR3. Germline V gene lookup returns CDR1 SGHVS and CDR2 FQNEAQ. The CDR3 coding sequence is TGTGCCAGCAGCCAGAGACAGGTATACGGCTACACCTTC. Its protein product is CASSQRQVYGYTF.

There are many counts of this clonotype. V is TRBV12-3 or TRBV12-4 and J is TRBJ2-1, with D possibly being TRBD2 (5 bases). The CDR3 has 16 residues. Trimming stripped 2 bases from V and 0 bases from J, with 11 bases between. The CDR3: CASSLSLRVSYNEQFF. CDR3 DNA: TGTGCCAGCAGTTTAAGCTTGAGGGTCTCCTACAATGAGCAGTTCTTC.

This clonotype was counted only a few times. This chain links TRBV9 with TRBJ2-2, with 11 bases matching TRBD2. V trimming: 3 bases; J trimming: 5 bases; junction bases outside the gene matches: 15. Germline V lookup: CDR1 SGDLS, CDR2 YYNGEE. The CDR3 has 19 amino acids. The CDR3 protein is CASSDDLAGGITGTGELFF. CDR3 DNA sequence: TGTGCCAGCAGCGATGACCTAGCGGGAGGCATAACGGGAACCGGGGAGCTGTTTTTT.

Notes on this clonotype: Without the conserved terminal phenylalanine or tryptophan, this CDR3 likely stems from a read error. The chain uses TRBV20-1 and TRBJ1-6, with D uncertain. V shed 3 bases and J shed 9 bases, with 18 bases lying between them. CDR1 DFQATT and CDR2 SNEGSKA come from the germline V gene (reference sequence). CDR3 size: 15 residues. CDR3 sequence reads: CSARAQPGGISPLHV. The CDR3 DNA follows: TGCAGTGCTAGGGCCCAGCCGGGAGGGATTTCACCCCTCCACGTT.

The chain combines TRBV9 with TRBJ2-2; D ambiguous. Per the germline V gene, CDR1 is SGDLS and CDR2 is YYNGEE. V was trimmed by 0 bases and J by 6 bases, leaving 12 bases between them. The CDR3 contains 15 residues. CDR3: CASSVDPTSPGELFF. Here the CDR3 DNA reads TGTGCCAGCAGCGTAGACCCGACATCACCCGGGGAGCTGTTTTTT.

This clonotype was detected many times. The chain carries TRBV29-1 and TRBJ2-5; D not resolved. This CDR3 has 12 amino acids. The ends were cut back, 4 bases at V and 4 bases at J, with 10 bases in the middle. CDR1 is SQVTM and CDR2 is ANQGSEA in the germline V gene. The CDR3 sequence: CSVVPGGETQYF. CDR3 nucleotide sequence: TGCAGCGTTGTGCCGGGTGGAGAGACCCAGTACTTC. Variable domain in full (rest from reference TRBV29-1 and TRBJ2-5): SAVISQKPSRDICQRGTSLTIQCQVDSQVTMMFWYRQQPGQSLTLIATANQGSEATYESGFVIDKFPISRPNLTFSTLTVSNMSPEDSSIYLCSVVPGGETQYFGPGTRLLVL.

As to this clonotype: Since no conserved phenylalanine or tryptophan closes the CDR3, a read error is the likely cause. This chain uses TRBV6-9 with TRBJ1-6, with 7 bases that match TRBD1. The CDR3 covers 14 residues. Germline-derived CDR1 and CDR2 are MNHGY and SVAAGI. The junction had 5 bases not matched to a gene; V was cut back by 3 bases and J by 9 bases. The CDR3 region is CASSYRQGGSPLHL. DNA of the CDR3: TGTGCCAGCAGTTACCGCCAGGGGGGTTCACCCCTCCACCTT.

This clonotype was detected only a few times. This may be a read error: a much more frequent sequence differs by one nucleotide. This rearrangement joins TRBV2 to TRBJ1-1, with 7 positions matching TRBD1. Germline V lookup: CDR1 SNHLY, CDR2 FYNNEI. The CDR3 is 14 residues long. This CDR3 is CASKRDRGNTGAFF. The CDR3 bases are TGTGCCAGCAAAAGGGACAGAGGGAACACTGGAGCTTTCTTT.

This clonotype was seen many times. V and J are TRBV7-2 and TRBJ1-1; 9 positions match TRBD1. CDR1 is SGHTA, CDR2 FQGNSA, per germline. The V segment lost 4 bases and the J segment 8 bases; nucleotides outside the gene matches: 8. The CDR3 is 14 residues long. CDR3 sequence (DNA): TGTGCCAGCAGCTACTATTATGGACAGGGGGAAGCTTTCTTT. This encodes CASSYYYGQGEAFF.

In this sample, this clonotype turned up many times. V and J are TRBV10-1 and TRBJ1-4; D gene ambiguous. In germline, CDR1 is WNHNN, CDR2 SYGVQD (reference sequence). V dropped 2 bases and J dropped 6 bases, with 13 bases sitting between them. The length of the CDR3 is 15 residues. CDR3 DNA sequence: TGCGCCAGCAGTGAGGGCTCGGGAGGAGATGAAAAACTGTTTTTT. This sequence encodes CASSEGSGGDEKLFF.

This clonotype was seen many times. The chain combines TRBV28 with TRBJ1-1; D perhaps matches TRBD1 (5 bases). The germline gives CDR1 MDHEN, CDR2 SYDVKM. The V end lost 6 bases, the J end lost 1 base, and 15 bases lay between the germline ends. CDR3 length: 15 residues. The CDR3 DNA sequence: TGTGCCAGCAGCCGGGGGTGGGCCTGGAACACTGAAGCTTTCTTT. Translation: CASSRGWAWNTEAFF.

This clonotype was counted ten times or more. The chain employs TRBV27 and TRBJ1-6; 9 bases fit TRBD1. V trimming: 6 bases; J trimming: 8 bases; junction bases outside the gene matches: 8. The CDR3 extends over 15 amino acids. Germline V gene lookup returns CDR1 MNHEY and CDR2 SMNVEV (reference sequence). CDR3 amino acids: CASRGQTGGYSPLHF. The CDR3, as DNA: TGTGCCAGCAGAGGACAGACAGGGGGGTATTCACCCCTCCACTTT.

This clonotype showed up just a few times. This chain connects TRBV28 to TRBJ2-3, with TRBD2 matching 12 bases. The V segment lost 6 bases and the J segment 2 bases; nucleotides outside the gene matches: 6. There are 16 residues in the CDR3. Looked up from germline, CDR1 is MDHEN and CDR2 is SYDVKM. DNA for the CDR3: TGTGCCAGCAGCCGATCTAGCGGGAGGGTCACAGATACGCAGTATTTT. Translated: CASSRSSGRVTDTQYF.

This clonotype was seen only a few times. J is TRBJ1-1 and V is TRBV5-1; 7 bases align to TRBD1. This CDR3 comprises 17 residues. V was clipped by 4 bases and J by 4 bases; unmatched bases: 16. CDR1 is SGHRS and CDR2 is YFSETQ in the germline V gene. CDR3 DNA: TGCGCCAGCAGCACCTCGGCAGGGGGAATGGGAATCACTGAAGCTTTCTTT. Translation: CASSTSAGGMGITEAFF. The whole variable domain, filled in from reference TRBV5-1 and TRBJ1-1, reads KAGVTQTPRYLIKTRGQQVTLSCSPISGHRSVSWYQQTPGQGLQFLFEYFSETQRNKGNFPGRFSGRQFSNSRSEMNVSTLELGDSALYLCASSTSAGGMGITEAFFGQGTRLTVV.

At least ten counts were recorded for this clonotype. Written as DNA, the CDR3 is TGTGCCAGCAGTGATGGGACAGGGGGGGATGGCTACACCTTC. Protein product: CASSDGTGGDGYTF. The V and J genes are TRBV2 and TRBJ1-2; 11 bases line up with TRBD1. From germline, CDR1 is SNHLY and CDR2 FYNNEI. The CDR3 runs 14 residues. V was pared by 3 bases and J by 6 bases, with 3 bases of the junction left unmatched.